Listed below are T cell receptor beta chains from one sample, sequenced in a study of T cell clonotyping in hematopoietic cell transplantation. Here immunoSEQ multiplex PCR was the method, and the copy in TCRdb shows in-frame clones only, minus some. The profile shows 7,000 to 9,500 clones, 70% to 90% of them singletons. Sequencing was performed on peripheral blood mononuclear cells, taken before stem cell transplant. The source of these receptors is a man in his 60s with acute myeloid leukemia. Some clones in this sample may be carry-over from other donors' samples. The CDR3 runs from the conserved cysteine through the conserved F or W. A D gene is named only where the DNA matches it firmly. The listing skips clone size in some rows; elsewhere it reads once, few, many or a size class.

j_call,v_call,clone_size,d_call,cdr3_nt,cdr3_aa
TRBJ2-5,TRBV28,-,-,TGTGCCAGCAGTTTTTTAGTGTTTGGAGAGACCCAGTACTTC,CASSFLVFGETQYF
TRBJ1-2,TRBV19,-,-,TGTGCCAGTAGTATAAGGTCCGGGACCTATGGCTACACCTTC,CASSIRSGTYGYTF
TRBJ1-3,TRBV30,-,-,TGTGCCTGGAGTGTACGTGGAAACACCATATATTTT,CAWSVRGNTIYF
TRBJ2-4,TRBV2,-,TRBD2,TGTGCCAGCAGTGCCCACGGGACTAGGCTAGCCAAAAACATTCAGTACTTC,CASSAHGTRLAKNIQYF
TRBJ1-1,TRBV28,medium-sized,-,TGTGCCAGCAGTTTACGTTTAACGGGCTTGGAAGCTTTCTTT,CASSLRLTGLEAFF
TRBJ1-5,TRBV19,-,TRBD1,TGTGCCAGTAGCCAACAGGGGGAACAGCCCCAGCATTTT,CASSQQGEQPQHF
TRBJ2-1,TRBV5-1,-,-,TGCGCCAGCAGCTGGGGACCTAACAATGAGCAGTTCTTC,CASSWGPNNEQFF
TRBJ2-7,TRBV13,-,TRBD2,TGTGCCAGCAGCTTATCCAGCGGGAGCGTGGAGCAGTACTTC,CASSLSSGSVEQYF
TRBJ2-2,TRBV19,-,-,TGTGCCAGTAGTTATGGGGTCGCGAACACCGGGGAGCTGTTTTTT,CASSYGVANTGELFF
TRBJ2-7,TRBV5-5,-,-,TGTGCCAGCAGCCGGGAGGACAGATACTACGAGCAGTACTTC,CASSREDRYYEQYF
TRBJ2-3,TRBV18,-,-,TGTGCCAGCTCACCAAGCACAGATACGCAGTATTTT,CASSPSTDTQYF
TRBJ1-1,TRBV11-2,once,-,TGTGCCAGCAGCTACGTCGGAATCATGAGGGACACTGAAGCTTTCTTT,CASSYVGIMRDTEAFF
TRBJ1-2,TRBV6-4,-,-,TGTGCCAGCAGTGAAGGTGGGGCAGGTCTTGGAACTGATGGCTACACCTTC,CASSEGGAGLGTDGYTF
TRBJ1-1,TRBV11-2,-,-,TGTGCCAGCAGCTTTAAGGTCGGAACTGAAGCTTTCTTT,CASSFKVGTEAFF
TRBJ2-7,TRBV10-3,-,TRBD1,TGTGCCATCAGTGGGCAGGGGGCCAACGAGCAGTACTTC,CAISGQGANEQYF
TRBJ1-5,TRBV30,few,TRBD1,TGTGCCTGGAGTGATACGGACAGGGGATTAAATCAGCCCCAGCATTTT,CAWSDTDRGLNQPQHF
TRBJ1-2,TRBV9,-,-,TGTGCCAGCAGCCCAGGCGGGGTCCTCGGCTATGGCTACACCTTC,CASSPGGVLGYGYTF
TRBJ2-2,TRBV9,-,TRBD2,TGTGCCAGCAGCTTTGGACTAGCGGATAACACCGGGGAGCTGTTTTTT,CASSFGLADNTGELFF
TRBJ1-5,TRBV27,-,-,TGTGCCAGCAGACGAGTAAGCAATCAGCCCCAGCATTTT,CASRRVSNQPQHF
TRBJ1-1,TRBV6-5,-,-,TGTGCCAGCAGTTACTCGGACCTCACTGAAGCTTTCTTT,CASSYSDLTEAFF
TRBJ2-5,TRBV5-1,few,TRBD1,TGCGCCAGCAGCTACAACGGACAGGGGGGGTTCCAAGAGACCCAGTACTTC,CASSYNGQGGFQETQYF
TRBJ1-5,TRBV19,-,-,TGTGCCAGCAAAGAGGGGACTTCTAGCAATCAGCCCCAGCATTTT,CASKEGTSSNQPQHF
TRBJ2-6,TRBV9,-,TRBD1,TGTGCCAGCAGCGTAGCCCGTCACCCTGGACAGGGAAAGGGCTCTGGGGCCAACGTCCTGACTTTC,CASSVARHPGQGKGSGANVLTF
TRBJ1-2,TRBV5-1,-,TRBD1,TGCGCCAGCAGCTTTGAGTCGACAGGGGCGATTGGCTACACCTTC,CASSFESTGAIGYTF
TRBJ1-1,TRBV5-1,-,-,TGCGCCAGCAGCTTTGGGGAGAACACTGAAGCTTTCTTT,CASSFGENTEAFF
TRBJ1-1,TRBV14,-,-,TGTGCCAGCAGCCAAGTCCCGGGAGTTATGAACACTGAAGCTTTCTTT,CASSQVPGVMNTEAFF
TRBJ2-7,TRBV15,-,TRBD2,TGTGCCACCAGCAGAGGGCTAGCGGGAGACTACGAGCAGTACTTC,CATSRGLAGDYEQYF
TRBJ2-3,TRBV6-1,-,-,TGTGCCAGCAGTGAAGGCGGACTACACCAAGATACGCAGTATTTT,CASSEGGLHQDTQYF
TRBJ1-5,TRBV18,-,TRBD1,TGTGCCAGCTCACGAGGGACAGCCGGTCAGCCCCAGCATTTT,CASSRGTAGQPQHF
TRBJ2-7,TRBV18,-,-,TGTGCCAGCTCTCGGGGGGCCTTAGGGGTTTCCTACGAGCAGTACTTC,CASSRGALGVSYEQYF
TRBJ1-1,TRBV4-1,-,TRBD1,TGCGCCAGCAGCCAAGTGGGCAGGGGGTTCACTGAAGCTTTCTTT,CASSQVGRGFTEAFF
TRBJ2-7,TRBV2,once,TRBD2,TGTGCCAGCAAGATAGGACTAGCGGGGGGACGGTCCTACGAGCAGTACTTC,CASKIGLAGGRSYEQYF
TRBJ1-2,TRBV6-5,few,-,TGTGCCAGCAGTACGCCGGGCGGCACCAACTATGGCTACACCTTC,CASSTPGGTNYGYTF
TRBJ2-1,TRBV13,few,TRBD2,TGTGCCAGCACCCGAGAGGCGGGGGATGAGCAGTTCTTC,CASTREAGDEQFF
TRBJ2-2,TRBV5-1,once,-,TGCGCCAGCAGCTTGCTCGGACACACCACCGGGGAGCTGTTTTTT,CASSLLGHTTGELFF
TRBJ2-5,TRBV29-1,-,TRBD1,TGCAGCGTTGAAGATCTTCTAGGTCAGGGGGCAGAGACCCAGTACTTC,CSVEDLLGQGAETQYF
TRBJ2-7,TRBV5-5,few,-,TGTGCCAGCAGGATCCGGGACGCACCACGGGGGACCTACGAGCAGTACTTC,CASRIRDAPRGTYEQYF
TRBJ1-3,TRBV7-8,once,-,TGTGCCAGCAGCTTAAGGTCAGGGGCTGGAAACACCATATATTTT,CASSLRSGAGNTIYF
TRBJ2-3,TRBV27,once,TRBD2,TGTGCCAGCACGGGACTAGCGGGAGATACGCAGTATTTT,CASTGLAGDTQYF
TRBJ2-5,TRBV19,-,TRBD1,TGTGCCAGTAGTATCCAGGGGGCGTACCAAGAGACCCAGTACTTC,CASSIQGAYQETQYF
TRBJ1-2,TRBV5-4,-,-,TGTGCCAGCAGCTTATTTCCTTGGGAGCATAACTATGGCTACACCTTC,CASSLFPWEHNYGYTF
TRBJ2-7,TRBV2,-,TRBD1,TGTGCCAGCAGTGTAGCCAGGGGGAACGACGAGCAGTACTTC,CASSVARGNDEQYF
TRBJ1-2,TRBV29-1,-,TRBD1,TGCAGCGTTGGGGGAGGGACAGGGGGCGGCTATGGCTACACCTTC,CSVGGGTGGGYGYTF
TRBJ2-1,TRBV9,-,-,TGTGCCAGCAGCGAAAACAGGGTCAATGAGCAGTTCTTC,CASSENRVNEQFF
TRBJ2-1,TRBV5-4,-,TRBD2,TGTGCCAGCAGCGAAGGGACTAGCGGGAGCTCATGGAATGAGCAGTTCTTC,CASSEGTSGSSWNEQFF
TRBJ2-3,TRBV5-8,-,-,TGTGCCAGCAGCCCGGGCCGGAGAAGCACAGATACGCAGTATTTT,CASSPGRRSTDTQYF
TRBJ1-5,TRBV15,-,-,TGTGCCACCAGCAGAGGGGGGGGAAGCAATCAGCCCCAGCATTTT,CATSRGGGSNQPQHF
TRBJ2-7,TRBV13,-,TRBD2,TGTGCCAGCAGCTATCTAGCGGGAGGTTCCTACGAGCAGTACTTC,CASSYLAGGSYEQYF
TRBJ2-1,TRBV2,once,TRBD1,TGTGCCAGCAGCCGGGACAGGGCGTCCGATGAGCAGTTCTTC,CASSRDRASDEQFF
TRBJ2-7,TRBV28,-,TRBD1,TGTGCCAGCAGTCTCTCCGGGACAGCAACCTACGAGCAGTACTTC,CASSLSGTATYEQYF
TRBJ2-1,TRBV19,-,TRBD2,TGTGCCAGTAGTATAACTAGCGGGAGGCACAATGAGCAGTTCTTC,CASSITSGRHNEQFF
TRBJ2-3,TRBV2,-,-,TGTGCCAGCAGACGACTAGTTTCAGATACGCAGTATTTT,CASRRLVSDTQYF
TRBJ1-4,TRBV14,-,TRBD1,TGTGCCAGCAGCCAACAAAGCGGACAGGGGAGGGATGAAAAACTGTTTTTT,CASSQQSGQGRDEKLFF
TRBJ2-1,TRBV6-1,once,-,TGTGCCAGCAGTGAATGGGGGTCAGGGGTTCTAGGTGAGCAGTTCTTC,CASSEWGSGVLGEQFF